The 31 T cell receptor beta chains reported below all come from one sample, sequenced in a study of graft-versus-host responses after intestinal transplantation. Using immunoSEQ multiplex PCR, the repertoire was profiled, and TCRdb retains in-frame clones only, with some absent. The repertoire holds about 54,000 clones, 91% seen once, with approximately 5% in the top ten. The sequences come from PBMCs, collected approximately 660 days after intestinal transplant. These receptors came from a human patient who received an intestinal transplant, so some T cells may come from the graft donor.

This clone was recorded once. This chain links TRBV5-8 with TRBJ2-7, with D perhaps given as TRBD1 or TRBD2 (5 bases each). The CDR3 length is 14 residues. Germline CDR1 and CDR2: SGHTS and YDEGEE. V dropped 1 base and J dropped 3 bases, with 11 bases sitting between them. The CDR3 protein is CASSLTGRIYEQYF. CDR3 bases: TGTGCCAGCAGCTTGACGGGGCGGATCTACGAGCAGTACTTC.

J is TRBJ2-7 and V is TRBV10-2; a possible D gene is TRBD2 (5 bases). Germline assignment: CDR1 WSHSY and CDR2 SAAADI. Trimming removed 6 bases at V and 5 bases at J, with 20 bases between. This CDR3 is 15 amino acids long. CDR3 region: CASRLSALEVDEQYF. The CDR3 DNA reads TGCGCCAGCAGGTTGAGTGCCCTGGAGGTCGACGAGCAGTACTTC.

This clone has only one observation. The rearrangement uses TRBV5-6 and TRBJ2-7; 8 nucleotides match TRBD2. Germline V gives CDR1 SGHDT, CDR2 YYEEEE. The V gene end was trimmed by 4 bases and the J gene end by 2 bases; junction bases not matched to a gene: 8. This CDR3 is built from 15 residues. DNA of the CDR3: TGTGCCAGCAGCCAAGATCGGGGGGGCCCCTACGAGCAGTACTTC. It yields the protein CASSQDRGGPYEQYF.

The V gene is TRBV5-1, the J gene TRBJ1-1, with 10 bases identical to TRBD1. The CDR3 length is 14 residues. The germline V gene encodes CDR1 SGHRS and CDR2 YFSETQ. V lost 5 bases, J lost 8 bases, and 9 bases stayed unmatched. CDR3 in DNA: TGCGCCAGCAGAAAGACACCGGGACAGGGGGAAGCTTTCTTT. Its protein product is CASRKTPGQGEAFF.

The chain joins TRBV11-2 to TRBJ1-4; 7 nucleotides align to TRBD1. Germline CDR1 and CDR2: SGHAT and FQNNGV. V trimming: 5 bases; J trimming: 3 bases; junction bases outside the gene matches: 3. This CDR3 is built from 14 residues. This CDR3 reads CASSPQGANEKLFF. In DNA form, the CDR3 reads TGTGCCAGCAGCCCCCAGGGGGCTAATGAAAAACTGTTTTTT.

The rearrangement joins TRBV2 to TRBJ2-1, with a possible D match to TRBD1 (5 bases). With 6 bases removed from V and 2 bases from J, the gap between germline ends came to 8 bases. Germline V gene lookup returns CDR1 SNHLY and CDR2 FYNNEI. The CDR3 sequence is 13 residues long. The CDR3 DNA reads as TGTGCCAGCAGCTCACAGGCCTACAATGAGCAGTTCTTC. It specifies CASSSQAYNEQFF.

The V call is TRBV5-1, the J call TRBJ1-1; D is unclear. V was cut by 0 bases and J by 5 bases, with 8 bases left in between. The CDR3 totals 13 residues. CDR1 and CDR2 (germline): SGHRS, YFSETQ. In DNA, the CDR3 is TGCGCCAGCAGCTTGGAGTGGATGACTGAAGCTTTCTTT. Translated, it gives CASSLEWMTEAFF.

For the CDR3, the DNA is TGTGCCAGCACCCTATCAAGTGGTGAAGCTTTCTTT. Translated, it gives CASTLSSGEAFF. The rearrangement joins TRBV6-5 to TRBJ1-1, with D uncertain. CDR3 length: 12 residues. Per germline, CDR1 MNHEY and CDR2 SVGAGI. The V end lost 7 bases, the J end lost 7 bases, and 13 bases lay between the germline ends.

CDR3 sequence: CASSRSGGTDTQYF. The CDR3 region has the DNA TGCGCCAGCAGTCGTAGCGGGGGCACAGATACGCAGTATTTT. This chain uses TRBV5-1 with TRBJ2-3; 8 nucleotides match TRBD2. This CDR3 comprises 14 residues. Germline V CDR1 and CDR2: SGHRS, YFSETQ. V was clipped by 5 bases and J by 1 base; unmatched bases: 3.

This chain links TRBV18 with TRBJ2-7, with 10 nucleotides matching TRBD1. Germline assignment: CDR1 KGHSH and CDR2 LQKENI. The V gene end was trimmed by 5 bases and the J gene end by 2 bases; junction bases not matched to a gene: 6. The CDR3 contains 15 residues. CDR3 loop: CASSSGQGSAYEQYF. CDR3 bases: TGTGCCAGCTCATCGGGACAGGGGTCGGCCTACGAGCAGTACTTC.

V is TRBV4-1 and J is TRBJ2-2; 12 nucleotides match TRBD2. The CDR3 extends over 16 amino acids. Looked up from germline, CDR1 is MGHRA and CDR2 is YSYEKL. V was pared by 0 bases and J by 9 bases, with 5 bases of the junction left unmatched. The CDR3 reads CASSQDPSGGARELFF. DNA for the CDR3: TGCGCCAGCAGCCAAGATCCTAGCGGGGGGGCCCGGGAGCTGTTTTTT.

The chain uses TRBV5-1 and TRBJ1-4, with no clear D. Germline V lookup: CDR1 SGHRS, CDR2 YFSETQ. The CDR3 has 16 amino acids. Deletions cut 0 bases from V and 2 bases from J, with 11 bases between. The CDR3 DNA reads TGCGCCAGCAGCTTGGAGGGAGGGAGGACTAATGAAAAACTGTTTTTT. Translated: CASSLEGGRTNEKLFF.

V gene TRBV4-1 combines with J gene TRBJ2-5, with 8 bases lining up with TRBD2. The germline gives CDR1 MGHRA, CDR2 YSYEKL. The length of the CDR3 is 19 residues. Germline trimming cut 2 bases from V and 2 bases from J; bases unmatched to any gene: 16. The CDR3 sequence is CASSQPDRGGASRQETQYF. The CDR3 DNA reads as TGCGCCAGCAGCCAACCCGACCGGGGGGGGGCATCGCGTCAAGAGACCCAGTACTTC.

The chain uses TRBV7-9 and TRBJ1-2, with a tentative D call TRBD1 (6 bases). CDR3 length: 15 residues. The germline V gene has CDR1 SEHNR and CDR2 FQNEAQ (reference sequence). V was trimmed by 8 bases and J by 7 bases, leaving 23 bases between them. The CDR3 coding sequence is TGTGCCAGCCCCCTACGCGAAGGGGGAGAGAGTGGCTACACCTTC. Protein: CASPLREGGESGYTF.

The CDR3 coding sequence is TGTGCCAGCGGGACTATCGGAGGGAGAGAGACCCAGTACTTC. It encodes CASGTIGGRETQYF. The chain combines TRBV6-1 with TRBJ2-5, with TRBD2 identical over 7 bases. CDR1 is MNHNS and CDR2 is SASEGT in the germline V gene. This CDR3 has 14 amino acids. The V and J ends lost 8 bases and 4 bases, in that order; junction bases with no gene match: 10.

The J gene is TRBJ1-2, the V gene TRBV2; D possibly corresponds to TRBD1 (5 bases). Germline V gene sequence: CDR1 SNHLY, CDR2 FYNNEI. The CDR3 extends over 13 amino acids. V was cut by 4 bases and J by 4 bases, with 10 bases left in between. CDR3 residues: CASSGGAAYGYTF. DNA of the CDR3: TGTGCCAGCAGTGGCGGGGCGGCCTATGGCTACACCTTC.

The rearrangement uses TRBV4-1 and TRBJ2-7, with D perhaps TRBD2 (5 bases). The CDR3 has 13 residues. Trimming took off 5 bases at V and 2 bases at J, with 10 bases between the two ends. The germline gives CDR1 MGHRA, CDR2 YSYEKL. The CDR3 DNA is TGCGCCAGCAGCAGACCCGGGACCTACGAGCAGTACTTC. Translation gives CASSRPGTYEQYF.

The V call is TRBV18, the J call TRBJ1-2; 7 nucleotides align to TRBD1. The CDR3 has 13 residues. CDR1 KGHSH and CDR2 LQKENI come from the germline V gene. V gave up 0 bases and J gave up 10 bases; unmatched junction bases: 5. This CDR3 reads CASSPPEDRSYTF. The CDR3 region has the DNA TGTGCCAGCTCACCACCCGAGGACAGGTCCTACACCTTC.

This clone was seen a handful of times. The chain links TRBV9 to TRBJ2-1; TRBD2 aligns across 9 bases. This CDR3 spans 16 amino acids. Per the germline V gene, CDR1 is SGDLS and CDR2 is YYNGEE. V lost 0 bases to trimming and J lost 4 bases; unmatched junction nucleotides: 5. CDR3 in amino acids: CASSVGLAVTYNEQFF. DNA for the CDR3: TGTGCCAGCAGCGTAGGACTAGCGGTGACATACAATGAGCAGTTCTTC.

This sequence joins TRBV6-6 and TRBJ2-2; D uncertain. Per the germline V gene, CDR1 is MNHNY and CDR2 is SVGAGI (reference sequence). Trimming shortened V by 6 bases and J by 8 bases, and 13 bases separated the two germline ends. The CDR3 spans 13 residues. The CDR3 spells CASSRLTLGELFF. Here the CDR3 DNA reads TGTGCCAGCAGCCGACTGACTTTGGGGGAGCTGTTTTTT.

CDR3 bases: TGTGCCAGCAGGGGACAGGGGATGGGTGGCTACACCTTC. Its protein product is CASRGQGMGGYTF. The chain links TRBV5-6 to TRBJ1-2; 10 positions agree with TRBD1. The CDR3 runs to 13 residues. J gave up 7 bases and V 5 bases, and 5 bases lay outside the gene matches. Germline V gene data show CDR1 as SGHDT and CDR2 as YYEEEE.

The rearrangement joins TRBV6-6 to TRBJ2-5; D not resolved. Germline-derived CDR1 and CDR2 are MNHNY and SVGAGI (reference sequence). The CDR3 extends over 13 amino acids. V lost 6 bases, J lost 2 bases, and 10 bases lay in between. CDR3 sequence: CASSVELQETQYF. CDR3 sequence (DNA): TGTGCCAGCAGCGTAGAGCTTCAAGAGACCCAGTACTTC.

This chain joins TRBV7-9 and TRBJ1-2; the D gene is possibly TRBD1 (5 bases). The CDR3 totals 13 residues. V was shortened by 3 bases and J by 8 bases, with 13 bases between the two germline ends. Looked up from germline, CDR1 is SEHNR and CDR2 is FQNEAQ (reference sequence). The DNA for the CDR3 is TGTGCCAGCAGCTTTCTCCAGGGCGGCGGCTACACCTTC. The encoded protein is CASSFLQGGGYTF. Full variable domain (remainder filled in from reference TRBV7-9 and TRBJ1-2): DTGVSQNPRHKITKRGQNVTFRCDPISEHNRLYWYRQTLGQGPEFLTYFQNEAQLEKSRLLSDRFSAERPKGSFSTLEIQRTEQGDSAMYLCASSFLQGGGYTFGSGTRLTVV.

This rearrangement joins TRBV7-2 to TRBJ2-3; D remains unclear. Trimming cost V 5 bases and J 6 bases, with 6 bases left between them. The CDR3 contains 11 residues. Germline lookup yields CDR1 SGHTA and CDR2 FQGNSA. CDR3 nucleotide sequence: TGTGCCAGCAGCATGGGGGATACGCAGTATTTT. Its protein is CASSMGDTQYF.

The gene calls are TRBV15 and TRBJ1-1, with TRBD1 matching 7 bases. V lost 4 bases, J lost 4 bases, and 18 bases stayed unmatched. Germline V gives CDR1 LNHNV, CDR2 YYDKDF (reference sequence). The CDR3 extends over 18 amino acids. The CDR3 region is CATSTLRDSIYDSTEAFF. In nucleotides, the CDR3 is TGTGCCACCAGCACCCTGAGGGACAGTATATATGACAGCACTGAAGCTTTCTTT.

The chain combines TRBV9 with TRBJ2-1; D is unclear. CDR1 and CDR2 (germline): SGDLS, YYNGEE. The CDR3 runs to 15 residues. Trimming removed 3 bases from V and 3 bases from J, with 13 bases in between. In nucleotides, the CDR3 is TGTGCCAGCAGCGGGTGGTATTCGGGCTACAATGAGCAGTTCTTC. As protein: CASSGWYSGYNEQFF.

The chain combines TRBV6-5 with TRBJ1-5; 8 bases are shared with TRBD1. CDR1 and CDR2 from the germline V gene are MNHEY and SVGAGI. V was clipped by 4 bases and J by 6 bases; unmatched bases: 8. The CDR3 covers 15 residues. This CDR3 reads CASSSARGPGQPQHF. In DNA form, the CDR3 reads TGTGCCAGCAGTTCGGCCAGGGGGCCGGGTCAGCCCCAGCATTTT.

The chain combines TRBV19 with TRBJ1-5; D gene ambiguous. Trimming removed 4 bases at V and 6 bases at J, with 7 bases between. Germline V gene sequence: CDR1 LNHDA, CDR2 SQIVND (reference sequence). The CDR3 totals 12 residues. CDR3 sequence reads: CASSTPAQPQHF. DNA for the CDR3: TGTGCCAGTAGTACCCCGGCTCAGCCCCAGCATTTT.

V gene TRBV5-1 combines with J gene TRBJ1-1; no definite D call. From germline, CDR1 is SGHRS and CDR2 YFSETQ. Deletions cut 1 base from V and 7 bases from J, with 17 bases between. The CDR3 length is 15 residues. In DNA, the CDR3 is TGCGCCAGCAGCTTGAGGAATTCAAGGGTTCTTGAAGCTTTCTTT. It is translated as CASSLRNSRVLEAFF.

The chain is built from TRBV7-9 and TRBJ2-5; D gene uncertain. V gave up 4 bases and J gave up 4 bases, with 10 bases separating them. The germline gives CDR1 SEHNR, CDR2 FQNEAQ (reference sequence). The CDR3 runs to 13 residues. The CDR3 DNA reads TGTGCCAGCAGCTCAACTATTCTAGAGACCCAGTACTTC. As protein: CASSSTILETQYF.

This clone was detected once. The V and J genes are TRBV11-2 and TRBJ2-3; tentatively, D is TRBD2 (6 bases). This CDR3 is built from 14 residues. In germline, CDR1 is SGHAT, CDR2 FQNNGV. Trimming cost V 3 bases and J 5 bases, with 12 bases left between them. CDR3 nucleotides: TGTGCCAGCAGCTTCGGCCAGGGAGGAGATACGCAGTATTTT. Protein sequence: CASSFGQGGDTQYF.